This entry lists 31 T cell receptor beta chains sequenced from one sample in a study of shared clonotypes between healthy human individuals. Libraries were prepared by immunoSEQ multiplex PCR; TCRdb keeps only in-frame clonotypes and omits some of them. The repertoire holds over a million clones, with approximately 98% as singletons. The sample consisted of naive CD4+ T cells sorted from blood. Subset described: CD45RA+ positively selected. Receptors were obtained from a man aged 25 to 40 in good health.

The V gene is TRBV14, the J gene TRBJ2-5; tentatively, D is TRBD1 (5 bases). Per the germline V gene, CDR1 is SGHDN and CDR2 is FVKESK. Trimming took 3 bases from V and 6 from J, leaving 14 bases between them. The CDR3 totals 14 residues. For the CDR3, the DNA is TGTGCCAGCAGCCACATGCAGGGAAGGCAGACCCAGTACTTC. Protein sequence: CASSHMQGRQTQYF.

V is TRBV6-6 and J is TRBJ2-3, with D hard to call. Trimming shortened V by 4 bases and J by 1 base, and 6 bases separated the two germline ends. This CDR3 is built from 13 residues. Germline V gives CDR1 MNHNY, CDR2 SVGAGI (reference sequence). The CDR3 region has the DNA TGTGCCAGCAGTTCAGGACGCACAGATACGCAGTATTTT. Amino acids: CASSSGRTDTQYF.

This clone has only one observation. V gene TRBV5-1 combines with J gene TRBJ1-4; the D is unclear. V dropped 0 bases and J dropped 1 base, with 10 bases sitting between them. Germline CDR1 SGHRS, CDR2 YFSETQ. This CDR3 has 16 amino acids. CDR3 loop: CASSLDPVLTNEKLFF. The CDR3 DNA reads TGCGCCAGCAGCTTGGATCCGGTGTTAACTAATGAAAAACTGTTTTTT. Full variable domain (missing parts from reference TRBV5-1 and TRBJ1-4): KAGVTQTPRYLIKTRGQQVTLSCSPISGHRSVSWYQQTPGQGLQFLFEYFSETQRNKGNFPGRFSGRQFSNSRSEMNVSTLELGDSALYLCASSLDPVLTNEKLFFGSGTQLSVL.

The rearrangement links TRBV5-4 to TRBJ2-1, with TRBD1 matching over 8 bases. This CDR3 region has 14 residues. Germline V gene sequence: CDR1 SGHNT, CDR2 YYREEE (reference sequence). Germline trimming cut 2 bases from V and 6 bases from J; bases unmatched to any gene: 4. The CDR3 loop reads CASSFTGGGNEQFF. The CDR3, as DNA: TGTGCCAGCAGCTTCACAGGGGGAGGCAATGAGCAGTTCTTC. Variable domain in full (rest from reference TRBV5-4 and TRBJ2-1): ETGVTQSPTHLIKTRGQQVTLRCSSQSGHNTVSWYQQALGQGPQFIFQYYREEENGRGNFPPRFSGLQFPNYSSELNVNALELDDSALYLCASSFTGGGNEQFFGPGTRLTVL.

This clone was seen once. V usage is TRBV27 and J usage is TRBJ1-1, with 9 bases fitting TRBD1. V gave up 5 bases and J gave up 4 bases; unmatched junction bases: 17. The CDR3 totals 18 residues. Germline CDR1 and CDR2: MNHEY and SMNVEV (reference sequence). In DNA form, the CDR3 reads TGTGCCAGCAGTCCACTCGGGGTAAGGACAGGGGTCGTCACTGAAGCTTTCTTT. Its protein product is CASSPLGVRTGVVTEAFF.

The chain is built from TRBV7-9 and TRBJ2-7; tentative D call: TRBD1 (5 bases). CDR1 and CDR2 from the germline V gene are SEHNR and FQNEAQ (reference sequence). The CDR3 loop spans 14 amino acids. The ends were cut back, 5 bases at V and 6 bases at J, with 17 bases in the middle. The CDR3 DNA follows: TGTGCCAGCAGCGGACAAGGATTAAACTCCGAGCAGTACTTC. It translates to CASSGQGLNSEQYF.

Concerning this clone itself: Other DNA sequences in the sample encode the same CDR3. The V gene is TRBV18, the J gene TRBJ2-3; D might be TRBD1 (6 bases). Looked up from germline, CDR1 is KGHSH and CDR2 is LQKENI. CDR3 size: 15 residues. Trimming shortened V by 1 base and J by 3 bases, and 11 bases separated the two germline ends. This CDR3 reads CASSPRTGYTDTQYF. The CDR3 bases are TGTGCCAGCTCACCACGCACAGGGTATACAGATACGCAGTATTTT. The complete variable domain, with remaining parts taken from reference TRBV18 and TRBJ2-3, reads NAGVMQNPRHLVRRRGQEARLRCSPMKGHSHVYWYRQLPEEGLKFMVYLQKENIIDESGMPKERFSAEFPKEGPSILRIQQVVRGDSAAYFCASSPRTGYTDTQYFGPGTRLTVL.

In its sample, this clone was seen once. The chain employs TRBV5-1 and TRBJ2-7, with D perhaps matching TRBD2 (6 bases). The CDR3 sequence is 15 residues long. The ends were cut back, 1 base at V and 2 bases at J, with 13 bases in the middle. CDR1 and CDR2 from the germline V gene are SGHRS and YFSETQ. The CDR3 spells CASSLLRGGAYEQYF. In DNA, the CDR3 is TGCGCCAGCAGCTTGTTGCGGGGTGGGGCCTACGAGCAGTACTTC.

The chain links TRBV10-2 to TRBJ2-7; D unresolved. V was shortened by 6 bases and J by 2 bases, with 23 bases between the two germline ends. The CDR3 is 17 residues long. Per germline, CDR1 WSHSY and CDR2 SAAADI. CDR3 in amino acids: CASRGSLNLPVPYEQYF. In DNA form, the CDR3 reads TGCGCCAGCAGGGGGTCCCTCAACTTACCAGTTCCCTACGAGCAGTACTTC.

The chain is built from TRBV5-8 and TRBJ1-4; D unresolved. The V gene lost 1 base and the J gene lost 4 bases, with 11 bases spanning the gap. Per germline, CDR1 SGHTS and CDR2 YDEGEE. The CDR3 covers 15 residues. CDR3 DNA: TGTGCCAGCAGCTTGCATCTGGGGTATAATGAAAAACTGTTTTTT. Translation: CASSLHLGYNEKLFF.

The chain couples TRBV14 to TRBJ2-2; 8 bases map to TRBD2. Trimming cost V 1 base and J 0 bases; bases outside gene matches: 7. The CDR3 has 18 amino acids. From germline, CDR1 is SGHDN and CDR2 FVKESK. CDR3 nucleotide sequence: TGTGCCAGCAGCCAAGGGAGGGCTAGCGGGTCGAACACCGGGGAGCTGTTTTTT. The encoded protein is CASSQGRASGSNTGELFF.

This chain uses TRBV29-1 with TRBJ1-3; D possibly corresponds to TRBD1 (6 bases). This CDR3 has 13 residues. CDR1 SQVTM and CDR2 ANQGSEA come from the germline V gene. V was clipped by 3 bases and J by 4 bases, with 10 bases between them. CDR3 in amino acids: CSVDNTGGNTIYF. CDR3 nucleotides: TGCAGCGTTGATAACACAGGGGGAAACACCATATATTTT.

In its sample, this clone was seen once. The chain has TRBV7-2 and TRBJ2-2; no reliable D call. V lost 5 bases to trimming and J lost 5 bases, with 15 bases between them. The V gene's germline CDR1 is SGHTA and CDR2 FQGNSA. The length of the CDR3 is 15 residues. The CDR3 region is CASSIKSGETGELFF. CDR3 bases: TGTGCCAGCAGCATCAAATCGGGCGAGACCGGGGAGCTGTTTTTT.

The rearrangement uses TRBV27 and TRBJ1-3, with D possibly being TRBD1 (5 bases). V lost 10 bases, J lost 0 bases, and 13 bases lay in between. This CDR3 has 14 amino acids. Germline-derived CDR1 and CDR2 are MNHEY and SMNVEV (reference sequence). This CDR3 is CATPADSSGNTIYF. The CDR3 bases are TGTGCCACCCCGGCAGACAGCTCTGGAAACACCATATATTTT.

This CDR3 is CASKVGQGLFHGSYNSPLHF. The CDR3 DNA follows: TGTGCCAGCAAAGTCGGACAGGGACTTTTCCACGGCTCCTATAATTCACCCCTCCACTTT. The rearrangement uses TRBV2 and TRBJ1-6; 8 nucleotides match TRBD1. Per the germline V gene, CDR1 is SNHLY and CDR2 is FYNNEI. This CDR3 has 20 residues. With 7 bases clipped from V and 0 bases from J, the junction kept 17 bases outside the gene matches.

The chain has TRBV6-5 and TRBJ2-7; D is perhaps TRBD1 (5 bases). The V end was cut by 2 bases, the J end by 3 bases, with 14 bases between. Germline CDR1 and CDR2: MNHEY and SVGAGI. The CDR3 runs to 15 residues. In nucleotides, the CDR3 is TGTGCCAGCAGTTACACTCGACCACAGGTCTACGAGCAGTACTTC. It translates to CASSYTRPQVYEQYF.

The rearrangement joins TRBV4-3 to TRBJ1-2; tentative D call: TRBD1 (5 bases). The V end lost 0 bases, the J end lost 7 bases, and 15 bases lay between the germline ends. Germline V lookup: CDR1 LGHNA, CDR2 YSLEER. The CDR3 is 15 residues long. CDR3 sequence reads: CASSQETARVRGYTF. For the CDR3, the DNA is TGCGCCAGCAGCCAAGAAACTGCCAGGGTACGTGGCTACACCTTC.

The chain has TRBV6-1 and TRBJ2-7; 15 nucleotides line up with TRBD2. After removal of 4 bases from V and 3 bases from J, the junction contained 16 bases not matched to a gene. The germline CDR1 and CDR2 sequences are MNHNS and SASEGT. The CDR3 runs to 20 residues. The CDR3 DNA reads TGTGCCAGCAGTGGCTTGAACCCGGGACTAGCGGGAGGTTCGTACTACGAGCAGTACTTC. It specifies CASSGLNPGLAGGSYYEQYF.

V usage is TRBV28 and J usage is TRBJ2-2; 8 nucleotides match TRBD1. This CDR3 is built from 15 residues. From germline, CDR1 is MDHEN and CDR2 SYDVKM. Trimming cost V 5 bases and J 1 base; bases outside gene matches: 3. The CDR3, as DNA: TGTGCCAGCAGTCCCGGACAGGGGAACACCGGGGAGCTGTTTTTT. Amino acids: CASSPGQGNTGELFF.

The table lists this clone with a count of one. The rearrangement uses TRBV9 and TRBJ2-2; D is ambiguous. The CDR3 length is 14 residues. Germline-derived CDR1 and CDR2 are SGDLS and YYNGEE. Trimming removed 6 bases from V and 1 base from J, with 10 bases in between. The CDR3 is CASKTGGNTGELFF. As DNA, the CDR3 is TGTGCCAGCAAGACGGGCGGGAACACCGGGGAGCTGTTTTTT. The full variable domain, in which reference TRBV9 and TRBJ2-2 provide the parts outside the CDR3, is DSGVTQTPKHLITATGQRVTLRCSPRSGDLSVYWYQQSLDQGLQFLIQYYNGEERAKGNILERFSAQQFPDLHSELNLSSLELGDSALYFCASKTGGNTGELFFGEGSRLTVL.

This chain links TRBV2 with TRBJ2-7, with 8 bases that match TRBD2. CDR3 length: 12 amino acids. The V gene end was trimmed by 11 bases and the J gene end by 3 bases; junction bases not matched to a gene: 6. The germline V gene encodes CDR1 SNHLY and CDR2 FYNNEI. CDR3: CAGSGKIYEQYF. The CDR3 coding sequence is TGTGCCGGTAGCGGGAAGATCTACGAGCAGTACTTC. Full variable domain (missing parts from reference TRBV2 and TRBJ2-7): EPEVTQTPSHQVTQMGQEVILRCVPISNHLYFYWYRQILGQKVEFLVSFYNNEISEKSEIFDDQFSVERPDGSNFTLKIRSTKLEDSAMYFCAGSGKIYEQYFGPGTRLTVT.

J is TRBJ2-7 and V is TRBV6-1; no clear D. The germline V gene has CDR1 MNHNS and CDR2 SASEGT. V was clipped by 0 bases and J by 1 base, with 7 bases between them. This CDR3 has 14 residues. CDR3 bases: TGTGCCAGCAGTGAAGCGGCCACTTCCTACGAGCAGTACTTC. Its translation is CASSEAATSYEQYF.

The V gene is TRBV27, the J gene TRBJ2-6, with D uncertain. The V and J ends lost 7 bases and 0 bases respectively, with 4 bases between them. This CDR3 has 13 residues. Germline CDR1 and CDR2: MNHEY and SMNVEV (reference sequence). This CDR3 is CASTLSGANVLTF. The CDR3 DNA is TGTGCCAGCACCCTCTCTGGGGCCAACGTCCTGACTTTC.

A note on this clone: Other nucleotide sequences from this sample produce the same CDR3. This sequence joins TRBV28 and TRBJ2-7; D is unclear. The CDR3 sequence is 11 residues long. Germline values: CDR1 MDHEN, CDR2 SYDVKM. With 5 bases removed from V and 6 bases from J, the gap between germline ends came to 8 bases. This chain's CDR3 is CASSLGGEQYF. In DNA, the CDR3 is TGTGCCAGCAGTCTTGGTGGCGAGCAGTACTTC.

This chain uses TRBV7-3 with TRBJ2-3; 9 nucleotides line up with TRBD1. J gave up 5 bases and V 6 bases, and 12 bases lay outside the gene matches. This CDR3 is 16 amino acids long. Germline loops: CDR1 SGHTA, CDR2 FQGTGA. Here the CDR3 reads CASSFRGDRELDTQYF. CDR3 in DNA: TGTGCCAGCAGTTTCAGAGGGGACAGGGAGTTAGATACGCAGTATTTT.

The chain links TRBV7-9 to TRBJ2-7; tentative D call: TRBD1 (6 bases). The CDR3 contains 14 residues. Germline CDR1 is SEHNR and CDR2 is FQNEAQ (reference sequence). V was cut by 10 bases and J by 2 bases, with 18 bases left in between. CDR3 nucleotide sequence: TGTGCCATCCCAAAGAGGGGGAGAACCTACGAGCAGTACTTC. This encodes CAIPKRGRTYEQYF.

The chain joins TRBV7-6 to TRBJ2-6; D gene uncertain. The CDR3 spans 18 residues. V lost 5 bases and J lost 5, with 22 bases in between. CDR1 is SGHVS, CDR2 FNYEAQ, per germline. The CDR3 loop is CASSQQDDSQSRANVLTF. CDR3 sequence (DNA): TGTGCCAGCAGCCAGCAAGATGACTCACAAAGTCGGGCCAACGTCCTGACTTTC. Supplemented by reference TRBV7-6 and TRBJ2-6, the full variable domain reads GAGVSQSPRYKVTKRGQDVALRCDPISGHVSLYWYRQALGQGPEFLTYFNYEAQQDKSGLPNDRFSAERPEGSISTLTIQRTEQRDSAMYRCASSQQDDSQSRANVLTFGAGSRLTVL.

V usage is TRBV18 and J usage is TRBJ1-1, with D maybe TRBD1 (5 bases). The CDR3 consists of 15 residues. Germline V lookup: CDR1 KGHSH, CDR2 LQKENI. V shed 2 bases and J shed 1 base, with 11 bases lying between them. This chain's CDR3 is CASSPLRGRNTEAFF. CDR3 sequence (DNA): TGTGCCAGCTCACCATTGAGGGGTAGGAACACTGAAGCTTTCTTT.

The V call is TRBV18, the J call TRBJ2-5; D remains unclear. CDR3 length equals 15 residues. V shed 3 bases and J shed 4 bases, with 15 bases lying between them. The germline gives CDR1 KGHSH, CDR2 LQKENI. This CDR3 reads CASSPTETRRETQYF. DNA for the CDR3: TGTGCCAGCTCACCGACCGAGACAAGAAGAGAGACCCAGTACTTC.

V is TRBV5-5 and J is TRBJ2-7, with D tentatively TRBD2 (6 bases). CDR1 and CDR2 (germline): SGHKS, YYEKEE (reference sequence). CDR3 size: 16 residues. The V gene lost 0 bases and the J gene lost 2 bases, with 15 bases spanning the gap. CDR3 region: CASSLEGAGGTYEQYF. The DNA for the CDR3 is TGTGCCAGCAGCTTGGAAGGAGCGGGTGGTACCTACGAGCAGTACTTC.

This chain uses TRBV5-1 with TRBJ1-1; D might be TRBD1 (6 bases). The CDR3 is made up of 16 amino acids. CDR1 SGHRS and CDR2 YFSETQ come from the germline V gene. The V end was cut by 4 bases, the J end by 4 bases, with 20 bases between. For the CDR3, the DNA is TGCGCCAGCAGCCAGCACCCTGAGGGGGGGAGCACTGAAGCTTTCTTT. The encoded protein is CASSQHPEGGSTEAFF.